The 15 T cell receptor beta chains reported below all come from one sample, sequenced in a study of T cell responses to AZD1222 COVID-19 vaccine. Produced via immunoSEQ multiplex PCR; TCRdb's table is partial and in-frame only. The table includes more than 95,000 clones, 85% to 90% detected once. Sequences were derived from peripheral blood, sampled 28 days after the second AZD1222 dose. The receptor source for this set is an adult who received the AZD1222 COVID-19 vaccine.

The V call is TRBV27, the J call TRBJ1-2; a weak D match, TRBD1 (6 bases). Germline CDR1 MNHEY, CDR2 SMNVEV (reference sequence). V lost 5 bases, J lost 7 bases, and 20 bases lay in between. The CDR3 spans 15 residues. The CDR3 protein is CASSLQGQNPFGYTF. CDR3 DNA sequence: TGTGCCAGCAGTCTCCAGGGGCAGAACCCTTTTGGCTACACCTTC.

The chain links TRBV28 to TRBJ2-1; 8 bases are shared with TRBD2. The germline V gene has CDR1 MDHEN and CDR2 SYDVKM. The CDR3 has 14 amino acids. Trimming removed 7 bases from V and 0 bases from J; junction bases left unmatched: 2. Written as DNA, the CDR3 is TGTGCCAGCATTCGGGGGGGCTCCTACAATGAGCAGTTCTTC. Encoded protein: CASIRGGSYNEQFF.

This chain links TRBV19 with TRBJ2-7; 7 bases line up with TRBD2. From germline, CDR1 is LNHDA and CDR2 SQIVND (reference sequence). V was pared by 0 bases and J by 2 bases, with 4 bases of the junction left unmatched. The CDR3 is made up of 15 amino acids. The CDR3 region has the DNA TGTGCCAGTAGTATAGATACCGGGACTACCTACGAGCAGTACTTC. Its protein is CASSIDTGTTYEQYF.

The chain carries TRBV5-6 and TRBJ2-7, with TRBD1 matching 7 bases. Germline loops: CDR1 SGHDT, CDR2 YYEEEE. V dropped 1 base and J dropped 3; count of bases not matched to a gene: 7. This CDR3 is 15 amino acids long. CDR3 protein: CASSLNPGQNYEQYF. The CDR3 region has the DNA TGTGCCAGCAGCTTGAATCCGGGACAGAACTACGAGCAGTACTTC.

The V gene is TRBV23-1, the J gene TRBJ1-5; weak D call: TRBD1 (5 bases). Being an ORF, TRBV23-1 has a function that is uncertain. Deletions cut 0 bases from V and 3 bases from J, with 18 bases between. This CDR3 contains 18 residues. CDR3 coding DNA: TGCGCCAGCAGTCAATCTCGCTTCCGGGGCTTTTACAATCAGCCCCAGCATTTT. Protein sequence: CASSQSRFRGFYNQPQHF.

This clone appeared a few times. This chain joins TRBV29-1 and TRBJ2-1, with 8 bases fitting TRBD1. The germline V gene encodes CDR1 SQVTM and CDR2 ANQGSEA. The CDR3 runs to 11 residues. V shed 7 bases, J shed 9 bases, and the junction held 5 bases outside the gene matches. As DNA, the CDR3 is TGCAGCGCGCAGGGGGCCTCTGAGCAGTTCTTC. Its translation is CSAQGASEQFF.

The chain is built from TRBV7-8 and TRBJ1-5; 8 bases fit TRBD1. The germline V gene has CDR1 SGHVS and CDR2 FQNEAQ. The CDR3 consists of 16 residues. V lost 2 bases to trimming and J lost 4 bases; unmatched junction nucleotides: 7. The chain's CDR3 is CASSLFGTGGNQPQHF. The CDR3 bases are TGTGCCAGCAGCTTATTCGGAACAGGGGGTAATCAGCCCCAGCATTTT.

The genes are TRBV7-2 and TRBJ2-1; no clear D. The ends were cut back, 1 base at V and 9 bases at J, with 16 bases in the middle. CDR3 length equals 15 residues. The V gene's germline CDR1 is SGHTA and CDR2 FQGNSA. The CDR3 nucleotides are TGTGCCAGCAGCTTAGGACCGCCCCAGAGTAGTGAGCAGTTCTTC. It codes for CASSLGPPQSSEQFF.

This clone was seen once. The chain employs TRBV7-9 and TRBJ2-5; D is possibly TRBD2 (6 bases). CDR3 length equals 15 residues. Deletions cut 1 base from V and 5 bases from J, with 14 bases between. CDR1 and CDR2 from the germline V gene are SEHNR and FQNEAQ (reference sequence). Here the CDR3 reads CASSLDGGMWETQYF. CDR3 nucleotides: TGTGCCAGCAGCTTAGACGGCGGGATGTGGGAGACCCAGTACTTC. Combining the CDR3 with reference TRBV7-9 and TRBJ2-5 gives the whole variable domain DTGVSQNPRHKITKRGQNVTFRCDPISEHNRLYWYRQTLGQGPEFLTYFQNEAQLEKSRLLSDRFSAERPKGSFSTLEIQRTEQGDSAMYLCASSLDGGMWETQYFGPGTRLLVL.

The chain is built from TRBV11-2 and TRBJ2-7; D possibly corresponds to TRBD1 (6 bases). Trimming pared 6 bases from V and 1 base from J, leaving 10 bases between. The CDR3 covers 13 residues. Germline CDR1 SGHAT, CDR2 FQNNGV. CDR3 DNA: TGTGCCAGCAGGGACAGTGGATCCTACGAGCAGTACTTC. Amino acid sequence: CASRDSGSYEQYF.

J is TRBJ1-5 and V is TRBV12-3 or TRBV12-4, with D possibly being TRBD1 (5 bases). V was shortened by 1 base and J by 7 bases, with 8 bases between the two germline ends. The CDR3 contains 13 residues. The CDR3 spells CASSLGSGQPQHF. Written as DNA, the CDR3 is TGTGCCAGCAGTTTAGGTTCAGGGCAGCCCCAGCATTTT.

The table lists this clone with a count of one. This sequence joins TRBV11-2 and TRBJ2-7, with TRBD2 identical over 8 bases. The CDR3 totals 14 residues. CDR1 is SGHAT, CDR2 FQNNGV, per germline. V gave up 4 bases and J gave up 6 bases; unmatched junction bases: 8. The CDR3 loop is CASSSPGGGGEQYF. The CDR3, as DNA: TGTGCCAGCAGCTCGCCGGGGGGGGGCGGCGAGCAGTACTTC.

The V and J genes are TRBV9 and TRBJ1-3; perhaps TRBD1 as D (5 bases). The CDR3 extends over 16 amino acids. V was cut by 2 bases and J by 0 bases, with 12 bases left in between. Germline CDR1 reads SGDLS; CDR2 reads YYNGEE. This chain's CDR3 is CASSVARGFSGNTIYF. CDR3 coding DNA: TGTGCCAGCAGCGTGGCCCGGGGCTTCTCTGGAAACACCATATATTTT.

This chain connects TRBV27 to TRBJ2-7; 7 nucleotides agree with TRBD1. Germline V gene data show CDR1 as MNHEY and CDR2 as SMNVEV (reference sequence). The CDR3 runs to 14 residues. V was pared by 4 bases and J by 3 bases, with 6 bases of the junction left unmatched. For the CDR3, the DNA is TGTGCCAGCAGTTCCCGGACAGGAGACTACGAGCAGTACTTC. It codes for CASSSRTGDYEQYF.

This clone was seen a single time. The chain employs TRBV6-1 and TRBJ1-3; no firm D call. Germline V gives CDR1 MNHNS, CDR2 SASEGT. The CDR3 length is 15 residues. Trimming cost V 1 base and J 2 bases, with 9 bases left between them. Here the CDR3 DNA reads TGTGCCAGCAGTGAAGTATCGGTCCCTGGAAACACCATATATTTT. Translation: CASSEVSVPGNTIYF.